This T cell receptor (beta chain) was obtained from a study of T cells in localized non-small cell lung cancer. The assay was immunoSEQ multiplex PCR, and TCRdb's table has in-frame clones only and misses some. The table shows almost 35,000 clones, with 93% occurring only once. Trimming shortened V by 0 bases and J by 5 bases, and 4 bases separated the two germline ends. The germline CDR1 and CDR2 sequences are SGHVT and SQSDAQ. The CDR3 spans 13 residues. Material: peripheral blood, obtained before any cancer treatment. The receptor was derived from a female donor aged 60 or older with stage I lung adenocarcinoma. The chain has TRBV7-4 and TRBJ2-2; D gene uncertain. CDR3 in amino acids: CASSLARTGELFF. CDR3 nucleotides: TGTGCCAGCAGCTTAGCGAGGACCGGGGAGCTGTTTTTT.